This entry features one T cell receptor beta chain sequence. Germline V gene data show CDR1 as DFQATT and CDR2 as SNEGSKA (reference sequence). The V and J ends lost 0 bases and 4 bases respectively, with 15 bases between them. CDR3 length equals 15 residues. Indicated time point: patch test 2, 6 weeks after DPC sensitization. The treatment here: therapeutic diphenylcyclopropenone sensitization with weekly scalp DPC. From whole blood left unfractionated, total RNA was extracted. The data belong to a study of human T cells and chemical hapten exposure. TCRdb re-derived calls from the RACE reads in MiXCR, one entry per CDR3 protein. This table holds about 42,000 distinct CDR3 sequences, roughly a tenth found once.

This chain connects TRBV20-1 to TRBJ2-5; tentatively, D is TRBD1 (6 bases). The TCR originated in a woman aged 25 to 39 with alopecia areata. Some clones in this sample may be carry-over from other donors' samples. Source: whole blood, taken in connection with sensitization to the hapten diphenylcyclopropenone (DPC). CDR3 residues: CSAREPLQGTETQYF. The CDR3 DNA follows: TGCAGTGCTAGAGAACCCCTACAGGGAACAGAGACCCAGTACTTC.